This T cell receptor beta chain was captured in a study of CD8+CD57+ T cells in acquired aplastic anemia. Whole-study context: DNA per sorted CD4+ or CD8+ sample ranged about 0.2 to 30 ug, averaging 3.2 ug.

Genomic DNA provided the template from which TCR beta VDJ and CDR3 profiles were obtained. TCRdb processed the reads anew with MiXCR; each CDR3 protein has one entry. The data show under 350,000 distinct CDR3 sequences, with roughly 59% seen just once and 1% to 1.5% held by the top ten. Sequenced patients had shown CD8+CD57+ cell expansion by flow cytometry. The CDR3 covers 14 residues. V shed 6 bases, J shed 2 bases, and the junction held 8 bases outside the gene matches. Germline-derived CDR1 and CDR2 are DFQATT and SNEGSKA (reference sequence). The genes are TRBV20-1 and TRBJ2-5; 8 bases are shared with TRBD2. Sequenced input: sorted CD4+, CD8+, or CD8+CD57+ T cells (not recorded which) from PBMCs. The TCR sequence derives from a human donor with aplastic anemia. The CDR3 DNA reads as TGCAGTGCCCCCCGTGGCGGGGGGCAAGAGACCCAGTACTTC. Translated: CSAPRGGGQETQYF.